The 2 T cell receptor beta chains below all came from one sample that was sequenced in a study of T-cell memory formation after mild COVID-19. One entry per CDR3 protein results from TCRdb running MiXCR on the 5' RACE reads. The table shows some 210,000 distinct CDR3 sequences, with around 25% occurring only once. Sequenced: PBMCs or a T cell subset sorted from them (not recorded which). These TCRs come from an adult woman who had mild COVID-19 (a few samples of this study predate the infection). Cell type and time point are not known.

The chain recombines TRBV12-3 or TRBV12-4 with TRBJ2-2; D unresolved. Trimming cost V 2 bases and J 3 bases, with 7 bases left between them. CDR3 length equals 14 residues. CDR3 amino acids: CASSLRPDTGELFF. The CDR3 coding sequence is TGTGCCAGCAGTTTAAGGCCGGACACCGGGGAGCTGTTTTTT.

CDR3 residues: CSVEDRLEQSYNEQFF. Here the CDR3 DNA reads TGCAGCGTTGAAGATCGTCTAGAACAGTCCTACAATGAGCAGTTCTTC. This sequence joins TRBV29-1 and TRBJ2-1; no firm D call. CDR1 is SQVTM, CDR2 ANQGSEA, per germline. The V gene lost 0 bases and the J gene lost 1 base, with 13 bases spanning the gap. The CDR3 consists of 16 residues.